This entry features one T cell receptor (beta chain) sequence. The antigen is not known. Assay: immunoSEQ multiplex PCR; the TCRdb copy retains only in-frame clones and omits some. Seen here are approximately 58,000 clones, over 80% observed once, and the top ten hold approximately 4.3%. This entry comes from a study of OX40 agonist ivuxolimab in advanced cancers. Study-level background: Treatment of patients was with ivuxolimab, an agonistic anti-OX40 (CD134) antibody. Dose-escalation patients were diagnosed with hepatocellular carcinoma, melanoma, renal cell cancer or head and neck cancer. Findings and limits, study-wide: By week 6 at 0.1 to 3.0 mg/kg, blood CD4+ and CD8+ T cells had expanded clonally. Relative to CD4+, CD8+ T cells held more expanded clones on average.

V dropped 2 bases and J dropped 6 bases, with 11 bases sitting between them. The CDR3 runs to 15 residues. The germline V gene has CDR1 SNHLY and CDR2 FYNNEI. The sequenced sample was CD4+ or CD8+ T cells sorted from blood, obtained in a trial of the OX40 agonist ivuxolimab. This clonotype was obtained from an adult with an advanced solid tumor such as melanoma, head and neck, liver or kidney cancer. The gene calls are TRBV2 and TRBJ1-6; D perhaps matches TRBD1 (5 bases). In DNA form, the CDR3 reads TGTGCCAGCAGTGAACAGGGAAGTATTAATTCACCCCTCCACTTT. Amino acid sequence: CASSEQGSINSPLHF.